The rows below give T cell receptor beta chains drawn from one sample of a study of cytomegalovirus exposure and HLA in healthy donors. Data came from immunoSEQ multiplex PCR; TCRdb stores just in-frame clones and leaves some out. The sample carries roughly 300,000 clones, approximately 90% recorded once. The sequencing sample was made of PBMCs. The receptors come from a young woman in good health and CMV-seropositive. CDR3s include the opening cysteine and the closing phenylalanine or tryptophan. The D gene is left open where the match is weak. For some rows the clone size is stated as once, few or many, or as a class when expanded; others skip it.

d_gene: NA; j_gene: TRBJ2-7; v_gene: TRBV18; abundance: NA; CDR3nt: TGTGCCAGCTCACCGCATGAGCAGTACTTC; CDR3aa: CASSPHEQYF
d_gene: NA; j_gene: TRBJ1-2; v_gene: TRBV5-4; abundance: NA; CDR3nt: TGTGCCAGCCGAAAGCTCGGGGGGCGCGACTATGGCTACACCTTC; CDR3aa: CASRKLGGRDYGYTF
d_gene: TRBD1; j_gene: TRBJ2-2; v_gene: TRBV4-3; abundance: NA; CDR3nt: TGCGCCAGCAGCCGCCTCCCGGGACAGGGCACCGGGGAGCTGTTTTTT; CDR3aa: CASSRLPGQGTGELFF
d_gene: TRBD2; j_gene: TRBJ2-2; v_gene: TRBV13; abundance: NA; CDR3nt: TGTGCCAGCAGCTCCCGCTCTGGACTAGCTGGTGACGGGGAGCTGTTTTTT; CDR3aa: CASSSRSGLAGDGELFF
d_gene: NA; j_gene: TRBJ1-2; v_gene: TRBV4-1; abundance: few; CDR3nt: TGCGCCAGCAGCCAAGATACAGCTAACTATGGCTACACCTTC; CDR3aa: CASSQDTANYGYTF
d_gene: NA; j_gene: TRBJ1-1; v_gene: TRBV30; abundance: few; CDR3nt: TGTGCCTGGAGCAGTCCAGGGAGAACTGAAGCTTTCTTT; CDR3aa: CAWSSPGRTEAFF
d_gene: TRBD1; j_gene: TRBJ1-2; v_gene: TRBV27; abundance: few; CDR3nt: TGTGCCAGCCGGACAGGGGGTAACTATGGCTACACCTTC; CDR3aa: CASRTGGNYGYTF
d_gene: NA; j_gene: TRBJ2-7; v_gene: TRBV20-1; abundance: NA; CDR3nt: TGCAGTGCTGGCAAGGTGGCCGAGCAGTACTTC; CDR3aa: CSAGKVAEQYF
d_gene: NA; j_gene: TRBJ2-7; v_gene: TRBV7-3; abundance: NA; CDR3nt: TGTGCCAGCAGCTCCCAGGCCGGCTCCTACGAGCAGTACTTC; CDR3aa: CASSSQAGSYEQYF
d_gene: NA; j_gene: TRBJ1-2; v_gene: TRBV28; abundance: NA; CDR3nt: TGTGCCAGCAGCCCGGTCGGCGCAAACTATGGCTACACCTTC; CDR3aa: CASSPVGANYGYTF
d_gene: TRBD2; j_gene: TRBJ2-5; v_gene: TRBV27; abundance: once; CDR3nt: TGTGCCAGCAGCGTCGGGACTAGCGGGTTCACTCCCCAAGAGACCCAGTACTTC; CDR3aa: CASSVGTSGFTPQETQYF
d_gene: NA; j_gene: TRBJ1-4; v_gene: TRBV30; abundance: NA; CDR3nt: TGTGCCTGGAGCCAAAAGGGAACCGATGAAAAACTGTTTTTT; CDR3aa: CAWSQKGTDEKLFF
d_gene: TRBD1; j_gene: TRBJ1-3; v_gene: TRBV6-5; abundance: NA; CDR3nt: TGTGCCAGCAGTGTGGACAGGTTCTCTGGAAACACCATATATTTT; CDR3aa: CASSVDRFSGNTIYF
d_gene: TRBD1; j_gene: TRBJ2-7; v_gene: TRBV19; abundance: NA; CDR3nt: TGTGCCAGTAGCAAGGGGACAGTGGGGGAGCAGTACTTC; CDR3aa: CASSKGTVGEQYF
d_gene: TRBD1; j_gene: TRBJ2-7; v_gene: TRBV7-9; abundance: NA; CDR3nt: TGTGCCAGCAGCTTAGCAACCGGGACAGGGACCTACGAGCAGTACTTC; CDR3aa: CASSLATGTGTYEQYF
d_gene: TRBD1; j_gene: TRBJ2-7; v_gene: TRBV23-1; abundance: NA; CDR3nt: TGCGCCAGCAGTCAATCGGGGACAGGGCCTTACGAGCAGTACTTC; CDR3aa: CASSQSGTGPYEQYF
d_gene: NA; j_gene: TRBJ1-1; v_gene: TRBV27; abundance: NA; CDR3nt: TGTGCCAGCAGTATCATTTCACAGGGCTGGTTGACTGAAGCTTTCTTT; CDR3aa: CASSIISQGWLTEAFF
d_gene: NA; j_gene: TRBJ1-4; v_gene: TRBV25-1; abundance: NA; CDR3nt: TGTGCCAGCAGTGCCCCCCGGGACCCCGAAGAAAAACTGTTTTTT; CDR3aa: CASSAPRDPEEKLFF
d_gene: NA; j_gene: TRBJ2-1; v_gene: TRBV2; abundance: NA; CDR3nt: TGTGCCAGCAGTGAAGCCAGCTACGGGGAGCAGTTCTTC; CDR3aa: CASSEASYGEQFF
d_gene: NA; j_gene: TRBJ1-2; v_gene: TRBV5-6; abundance: NA; CDR3nt: TGTGCCAGCAGCTTGGGGGGACCGGAGAGGGTTTACGGCTACACCTTC; CDR3aa: CASSLGGPERVYGYTF
d_gene: TRBD1; j_gene: TRBJ1-2; v_gene: TRBV28; abundance: many; CDR3nt: TGTGCCAGCAGTTTTAGTTCAGGGGGCAATGGCTACACCTTC; CDR3aa: CASSFSSGGNGYTF
d_gene: NA; j_gene: TRBJ1-1; v_gene: TRBV9; abundance: NA; CDR3nt: TGTGCCAGCAGTCTTCACGTAAGGGGTTCTGAAGCTTTCTTT; CDR3aa: CASSLHVRGSEAFF
d_gene: NA; j_gene: TRBJ2-1; v_gene: TRBV7-2; abundance: NA; CDR3nt: TGTGCCAGCAGCTTAAGCTCCTCGGGGCTCTACAATGAGCAGTTCTTC; CDR3aa: CASSLSSSGLYNEQFF
d_gene: NA; j_gene: TRBJ2-7; v_gene: TRBV5-1; abundance: once; CDR3nt: TGCGCCAGCAGCTTGGCCGGGGAGCAGTACTTC; CDR3aa: CASSLAGEQYF
d_gene: NA; j_gene: TRBJ2-6; v_gene: TRBV29-1; abundance: NA; CDR3nt: TGCAGCGTTTTGACAGGTTTCTCTGGGGCCAACGTCCTGACTTTC; CDR3aa: CSVLTGFSGANVLTF
d_gene: NA; j_gene: TRBJ2-7; v_gene: TRBV4-3; abundance: few; CDR3nt: TGCGCCAGCAGCCAAGAAGGGTTGTACGAGCAGTACTTC; CDR3aa: CASSQEGLYEQYF
d_gene: NA; j_gene: TRBJ2-3; v_gene: TRBV6-4; abundance: NA; CDR3nt: TGTGCCAGCAAATGGAGGGCCTCTAGCACAGATACGCAGTATTTT; CDR3aa: CASKWRASSTDTQYF
d_gene: NA; j_gene: TRBJ2-7; v_gene: TRBV28; abundance: NA; CDR3nt: TGTGCCAGCAGTTTGGGGCAGGGGTTATGGTACGAGCAGTACTTC; CDR3aa: CASSLGQGLWYEQYF
d_gene: NA; j_gene: TRBJ1-4; v_gene: TRBV7-6; abundance: NA; CDR3nt: TGTGCCAGTCGGCAGGGTGCCTCTAATGAAAAACTGTTTTTT; CDR3aa: CASRQGASNEKLFF
d_gene: TRBD1; j_gene: TRBJ2-7; v_gene: TRBV5-1; abundance: once; CDR3nt: TGCGCCAGCAGCTTGGATTCACCGGGACAGGGCTACGAGCAGTACTTC; CDR3aa: CASSLDSPGQGYEQYF
d_gene: NA; j_gene: TRBJ1-5; v_gene: TRBV29-1; abundance: NA; CDR3nt: TGCAGCGTTGAGTCAGGGTACGGCCAGCCCCAGCATTTT; CDR3aa: CSVESGYGQPQHF